This T cell receptor beta chain was documented in a study of blood T cell repertoires in COVID-19. Study-level information: Specimens from acute and convalescent COVID-19 originated in the United States, Italy and Spain. Sources were T cells, B-cell-depleted T cells, or PBMCs; the material itself was cDNA or gDNA.

Original handling: Nucleated cell counts were estimated from reference gene primer amplification. TCRdb keeps only in-frame clones here, not all; method: immunoSEQ multiplex PCR. Clone size and V and J calls were adopted from that table, with D and trimming inferred from the DNA. The sample consists of roughly 250,000 clones, over 80% of them appearing once. Germline CDR1 is SGHAT and CDR2 is FQNNGV. The V gene lost 7 bases and the J gene lost 3 bases, with 13 bases spanning the gap. This CDR3 has 14 residues. The material sequenced was peripheral blood. The chain joins TRBV11-2 to TRBJ1-3; D is possibly TRBD1 (5 bases). The clonotype was recovered from a woman aged 40 to 50 with acute or convalescent COVID-19. The CDR3 loop reads CASNDPGRGNTIYF. The CDR3 bases are TGTGCCAGCAACGACCCAGGGCGTGGAAACACCATATATTTT.